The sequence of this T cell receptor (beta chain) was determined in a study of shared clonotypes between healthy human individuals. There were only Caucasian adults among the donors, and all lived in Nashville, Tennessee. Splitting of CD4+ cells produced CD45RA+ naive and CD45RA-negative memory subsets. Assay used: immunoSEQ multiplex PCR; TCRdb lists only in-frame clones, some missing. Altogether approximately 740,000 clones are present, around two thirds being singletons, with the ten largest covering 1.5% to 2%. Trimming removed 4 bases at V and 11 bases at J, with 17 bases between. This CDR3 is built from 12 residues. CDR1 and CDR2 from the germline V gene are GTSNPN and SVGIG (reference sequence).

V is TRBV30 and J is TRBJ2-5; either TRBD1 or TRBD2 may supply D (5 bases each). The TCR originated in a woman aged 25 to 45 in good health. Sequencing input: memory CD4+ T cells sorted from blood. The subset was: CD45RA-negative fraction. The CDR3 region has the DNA TGTGCCTGGAAAGGGGACCCTAAAGAGCAGTACTTC. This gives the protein CAWKGDPKEQYF.